This passage covers 5 T cell receptor beta chains from one sample sequenced in a study of T cells after yellow fever vaccination. TCRdb re-derived calls from the 5' RACE reads in MiXCR, one entry per CDR3 protein. Among 450,000 to 600,000 distinct CDR3 sequences, around 17% were seen once, and the ten largest hold roughly 17%. The material was PBMCs, obtained less than 6 days after the first yellow fever vaccination. These receptors all stem from a man aged 18 to 30 who received the YFV17D yellow fever vaccine.

A few counts support this clonotype. The CDR3 nucleotides are TGTGCCAGCAGTCCTCGGACAGGGACACCTGAAAACATTCAGTACTTC. This encodes CASSPRTGTPENIQYF. The chain uses TRBV28 and TRBJ2-4, with 8 bases that match TRBD1. Germline values: CDR1 MDHEN, CDR2 SYDVKM. The CDR3 extends over 16 amino acids. Trimming took 5 bases from V and 5 from J; bases not matched to a gene: 11.

The J gene is TRBJ1-4, the V gene TRBV4-3, with 8 bases fitting TRBD1. With V trimmed by 6 bases and J by 7 bases, 7 bases remained unmatched. This CDR3 has 14 amino acids. CDR1 and CDR2 from the germline V gene are LGHNA and YSLEER. The CDR3 here is CASRQGGQSEKLFF. The DNA for the CDR3 is TGCGCCAGCAGACAGGGGGGACAGTCTGAAAAACTGTTTTTT.

The genes are TRBV6-1 and TRBJ1-1; D gene unclear. CDR1 MNHNS and CDR2 SASEGT come from the germline V gene. CDR3 length equals 13 residues. The ends were cut back, 7 bases at V and 1 base at J, with 10 bases in the middle. The CDR3 region is CASNPPGNTEAFF. DNA of the CDR3: TGTGCCAGCAACCCCCCGGGGAACACTGAAGCTTTCTTT.

This clonotype was counted a few times. This sequence joins TRBV10-3 and TRBJ2-1; 11 bases agree with TRBD2. Germline CDR1 and CDR2: ENHRY and SYGVKD. The CDR3 covers 15 residues. Germline trimming cut 6 bases from V and 5 bases from J; bases unmatched to any gene: 6. This CDR3 is CAIRPGLAENNEQFF. The CDR3 coding sequence is TGTGCCATCAGACCGGGACTAGCGGAGAACAATGAGCAGTTCTTC.

In this sample, this clonotype turned up a few times. The V call is TRBV4-3, the J call TRBJ2-1; D gene uncertain. The V end lost 4 bases, the J end lost 5 bases, and 12 bases lay between the germline ends. Germline V gene sequence: CDR1 LGHNA, CDR2 YSLEER. The CDR3 spans 14 residues. The CDR3 DNA reads as TGCGCCAGCAGCCTCCTGGCTAATGACAATGAGCAGTTCTTC. It specifies CASSLLANDNEQFF.